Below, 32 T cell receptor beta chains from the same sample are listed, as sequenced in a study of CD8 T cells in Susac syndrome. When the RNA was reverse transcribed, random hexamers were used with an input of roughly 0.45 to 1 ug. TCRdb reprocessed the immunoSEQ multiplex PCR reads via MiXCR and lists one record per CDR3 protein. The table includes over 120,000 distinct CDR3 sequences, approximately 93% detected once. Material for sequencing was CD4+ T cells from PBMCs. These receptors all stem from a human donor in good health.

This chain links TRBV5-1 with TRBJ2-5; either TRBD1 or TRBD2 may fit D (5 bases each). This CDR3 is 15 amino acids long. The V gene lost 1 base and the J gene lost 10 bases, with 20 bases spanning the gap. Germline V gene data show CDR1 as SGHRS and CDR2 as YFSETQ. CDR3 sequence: CASSLSGTRSGGQYF. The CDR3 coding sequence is TGCGCCAGCAGCTTGTCGGGGACCCGGTCTGGGGGCCAGTACTTC.

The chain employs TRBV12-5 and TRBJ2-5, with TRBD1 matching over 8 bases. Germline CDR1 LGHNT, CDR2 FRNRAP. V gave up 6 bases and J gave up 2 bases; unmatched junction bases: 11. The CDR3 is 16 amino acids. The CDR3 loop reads CASGRHTGTGQETQYF. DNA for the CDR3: TGTGCTAGTGGCCGACACACCGGGACAGGACAAGAGACCCAGTACTTC. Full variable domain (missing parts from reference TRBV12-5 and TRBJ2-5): DARVTQTPRHKVTEMGQEVTMRCQPILGHNTVFWYRQTMMQGLELLAYFRNRAPLDDSGMPKDRFSAEMPDATLATLKIQPSEPRDSAVYFCASGRHTGTGQETQYFGPGTRLLVL.

This chain's CDR3 is CSASVQGALEKLFF. CDR3 nucleotides: TGCAGTGCTAGCGTACAGGGGGCTTTGGAAAAACTGTTTTTT. The chain combines TRBV20-1 with TRBJ1-4, with 9 bases aligning to TRBD1. CDR3 size: 14 residues. V was pared by 3 bases and J by 8 bases, with 7 bases of the junction left unmatched. CDR1 and CDR2 from the germline V gene are DFQATT and SNEGSKA (reference sequence).

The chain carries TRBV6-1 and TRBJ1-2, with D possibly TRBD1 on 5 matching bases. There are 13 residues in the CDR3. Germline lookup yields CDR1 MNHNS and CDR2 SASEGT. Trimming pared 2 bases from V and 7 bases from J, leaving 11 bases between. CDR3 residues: CASSERFRGGYTF. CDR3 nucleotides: TGTGCCAGCAGTGAACGATTTAGGGGTGGCTACACCTTC.

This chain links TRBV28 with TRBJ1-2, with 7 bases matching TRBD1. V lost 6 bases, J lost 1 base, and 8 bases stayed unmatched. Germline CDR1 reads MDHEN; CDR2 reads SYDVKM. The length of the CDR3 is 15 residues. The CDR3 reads CASSPGDRLNYGYTF. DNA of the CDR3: TGTGCCAGCAGCCCCGGGGACAGACTTAACTATGGCTACACCTTC.

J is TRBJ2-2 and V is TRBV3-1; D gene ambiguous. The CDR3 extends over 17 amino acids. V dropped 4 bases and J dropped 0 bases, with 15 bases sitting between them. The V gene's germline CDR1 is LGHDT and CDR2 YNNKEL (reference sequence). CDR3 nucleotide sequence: TGTGCCAGCAGCCTCCCTCACAGTCACTCGAACACCGGGGAGCTGTTTTTT. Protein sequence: CASSLPHSHSNTGELFF. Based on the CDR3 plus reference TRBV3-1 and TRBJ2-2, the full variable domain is DTAVSQTPKYLVTQMGNDKSIKCEQNLGHDTMYWYKQDSKKFLKIMFSYNNKELIINETVPNRFSPKSPDKAHLNLHINSLELGDSAVYFCASSLPHSHSNTGELFFGEGSRLTVL.

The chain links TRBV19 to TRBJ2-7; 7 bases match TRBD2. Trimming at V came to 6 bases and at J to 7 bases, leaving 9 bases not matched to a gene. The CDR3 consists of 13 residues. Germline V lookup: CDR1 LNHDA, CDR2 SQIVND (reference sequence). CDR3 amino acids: CASRPGLRSEQYF. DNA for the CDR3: TGTGCCAGTAGGCCGGGACTAAGGAGTGAGCAGTACTTC. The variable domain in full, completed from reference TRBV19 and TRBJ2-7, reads DGGITQSPKYLFRKEGQNVTLSCEQNLNHDAMYWYRQDPGQGLRLIYYSQIVNDFQKGDIAEGYSVSREKKESFPLTVTSAQKNPTAFYLCASRPGLRSEQYFGPGTRLTVT.

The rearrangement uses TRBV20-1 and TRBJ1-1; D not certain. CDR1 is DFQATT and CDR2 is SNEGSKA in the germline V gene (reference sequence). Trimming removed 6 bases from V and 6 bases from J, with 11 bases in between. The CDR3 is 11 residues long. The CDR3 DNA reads TGCAGTGCCACATGGATTTCTGAAGCTTTCTTT. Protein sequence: CSATWISEAFF.

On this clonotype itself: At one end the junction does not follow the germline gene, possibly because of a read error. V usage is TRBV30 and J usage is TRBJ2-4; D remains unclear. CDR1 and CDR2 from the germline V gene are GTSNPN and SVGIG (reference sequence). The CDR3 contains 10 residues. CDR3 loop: CAWSGSQVHF. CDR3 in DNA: TGTGCCTGGAGTGGGTCCCAGGTACACTTC. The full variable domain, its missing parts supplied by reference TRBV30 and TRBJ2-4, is SQTIHQWPATLVQPVGSPLSLECTVEGTSNPNLYWYRQAAGRGLQLLFYSVGIGQISSEVPQNLSASRPQDRQFILSSKKLLLSDSGFYLCAWSGSQVHFGAGTRLSVL.

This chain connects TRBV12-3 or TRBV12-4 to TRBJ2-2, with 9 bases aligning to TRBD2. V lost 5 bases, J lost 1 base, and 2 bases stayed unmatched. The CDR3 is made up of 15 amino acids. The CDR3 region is CASSPTSGNTGELFF. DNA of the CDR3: TGTGCCAGCAGTCCGACTAGCGGGAACACCGGGGAGCTGTTTTTT.

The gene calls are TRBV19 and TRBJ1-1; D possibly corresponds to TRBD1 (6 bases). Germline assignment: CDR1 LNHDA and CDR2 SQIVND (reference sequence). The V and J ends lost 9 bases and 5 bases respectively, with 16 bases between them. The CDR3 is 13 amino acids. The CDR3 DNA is TGTGCCAGCAAACAACAGGGAGAGACTGAAGCTTTCTTT. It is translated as CASKQQGETEAFF. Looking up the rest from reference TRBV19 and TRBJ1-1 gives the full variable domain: DGGITQSPKYLFRKEGQNVTLSCEQNLNHDAMYWYRQDPGQGLRLIYYSQIVNDFQKGDIAEGYSVSREKKESFPLTVTSAQKNPTAFYLCASKQQGETEAFFGQGTRLTVV.

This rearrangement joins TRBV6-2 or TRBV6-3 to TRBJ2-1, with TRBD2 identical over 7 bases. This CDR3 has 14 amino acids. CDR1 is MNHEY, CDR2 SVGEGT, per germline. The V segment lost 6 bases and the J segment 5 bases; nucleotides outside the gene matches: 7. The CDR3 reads CASRLWSGNNEQFF. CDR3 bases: TGTGCCAGCAGACTTTGGAGCGGGAACAATGAGCAGTTCTTC.

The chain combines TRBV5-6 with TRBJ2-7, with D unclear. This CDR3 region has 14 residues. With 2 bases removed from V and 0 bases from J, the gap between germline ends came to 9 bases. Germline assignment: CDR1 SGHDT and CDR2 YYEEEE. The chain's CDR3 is CASSFLSGSYEQYF. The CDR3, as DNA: TGTGCCAGCAGCTTTCTGTCGGGCTCCTACGAGCAGTACTTC.

The CDR3 sequence is CASSPRLATNEKLFF. DNA for the CDR3: TGTGCCAGCAGCCCACGACTTGCAACTAATGAAAAACTGTTTTTT. The chain is built from TRBV7-9 and TRBJ1-4; D is uncertain. The CDR3 sequence is 15 residues long. Trimming removed 5 bases from V and 0 bases from J, with 10 bases in between. Germline V gives CDR1 SEHNR, CDR2 FQNEAQ (reference sequence). Using reference TRBV7-9 and TRBJ1-4 for the parts outside the CDR3, the full variable domain is DTGVSQNPRHKITKRGQNVTFRCDPISEHNRLYWYRQTLGQGPEFLTYFQNEAQLEKSRLLSDRFSAERPKGSFSTLEIQRTEQGDSAMYLCASSPRLATNEKLFFGSGTQLSVL.

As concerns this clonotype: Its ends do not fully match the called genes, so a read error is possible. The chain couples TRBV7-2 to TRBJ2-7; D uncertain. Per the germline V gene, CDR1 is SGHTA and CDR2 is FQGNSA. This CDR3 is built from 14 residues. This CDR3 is CASSLQSETPHFNF. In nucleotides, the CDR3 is TGTGCCAGCAGCTTACAAAGCGAGACGCCTCATTTCAACTTC.

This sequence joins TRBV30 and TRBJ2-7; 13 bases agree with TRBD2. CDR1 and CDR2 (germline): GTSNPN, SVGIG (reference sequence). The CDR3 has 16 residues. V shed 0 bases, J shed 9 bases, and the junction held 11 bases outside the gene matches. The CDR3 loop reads CAWSVPRTSGSRRQYF. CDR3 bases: TGTGCCTGGAGTGTACCCCGGACTAGCGGGAGCAGACGGCAGTACTTC.

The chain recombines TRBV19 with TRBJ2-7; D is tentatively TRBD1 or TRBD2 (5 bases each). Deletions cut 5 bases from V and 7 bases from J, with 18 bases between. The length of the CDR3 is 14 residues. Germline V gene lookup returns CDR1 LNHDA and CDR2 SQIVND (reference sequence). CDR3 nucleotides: TGTGCCAGTAGTCCCGGGACGTTGATCGGGGAGCAGTACTTC. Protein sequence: CASSPGTLIGEQYF.

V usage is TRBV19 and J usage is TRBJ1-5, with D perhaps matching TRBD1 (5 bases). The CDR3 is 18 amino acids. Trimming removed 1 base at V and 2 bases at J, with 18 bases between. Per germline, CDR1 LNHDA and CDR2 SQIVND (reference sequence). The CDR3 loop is CASSIGKAGYEGNQPQHF. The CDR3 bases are TGTGCCAGTAGTATAGGAAAGGCAGGGTACGAGGGCAATCAGCCCCAGCATTTT.

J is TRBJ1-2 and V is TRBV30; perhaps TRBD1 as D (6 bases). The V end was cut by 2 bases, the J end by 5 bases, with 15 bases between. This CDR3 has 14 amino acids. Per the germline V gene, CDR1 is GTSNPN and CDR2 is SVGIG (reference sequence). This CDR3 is CAWSPQGLYYGYTF. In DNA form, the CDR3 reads TGTGCCTGGAGTCCGCAGGGGCTTTATTATGGCTACACCTTC.

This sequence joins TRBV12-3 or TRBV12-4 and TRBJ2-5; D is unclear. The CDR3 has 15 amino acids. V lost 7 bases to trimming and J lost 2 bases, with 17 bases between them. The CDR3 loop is CASNSGPTLQETQYF. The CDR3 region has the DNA TGTGCCAGCAATTCGGGCCCGACCTTACAAGAGACCCAGTACTTC.

As DNA, the CDR3 is TGTGCCAGCAGTGCCGTTCAGGGGGCTGGAGAGCAGTACTTC. It codes for CASSAVQGAGEQYF. The chain recombines TRBV2 with TRBJ2-7; the match to TRBD1 covers 8 bases. Germline assignment: CDR1 SNHLY and CDR2 FYNNEI. The CDR3 sequence is 14 residues long. Trimming removed 4 bases from V and 7 bases from J; junction bases left unmatched: 9.

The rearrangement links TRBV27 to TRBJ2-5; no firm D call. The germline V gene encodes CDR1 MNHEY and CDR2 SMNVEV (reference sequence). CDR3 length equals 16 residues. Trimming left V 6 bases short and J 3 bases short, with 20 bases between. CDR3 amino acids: CASRRVGLSLEETQYF. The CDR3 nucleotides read TGTGCCAGCAGAAGGGTAGGCCTAAGCCTCGAAGAGACCCAGTACTTC.

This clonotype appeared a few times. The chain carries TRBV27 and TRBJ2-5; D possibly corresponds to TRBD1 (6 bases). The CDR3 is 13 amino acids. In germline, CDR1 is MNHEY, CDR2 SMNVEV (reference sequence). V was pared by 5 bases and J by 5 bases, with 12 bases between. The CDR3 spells CASSTGLRETQYF. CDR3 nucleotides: TGTGCCAGCAGTACAGGGCTCCGGGAGACCCAGTACTTC.

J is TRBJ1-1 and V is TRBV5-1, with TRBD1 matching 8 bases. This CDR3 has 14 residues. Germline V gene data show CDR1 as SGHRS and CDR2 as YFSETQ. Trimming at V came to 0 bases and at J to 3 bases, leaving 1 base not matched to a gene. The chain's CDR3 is CASSLVQGDTEAFF. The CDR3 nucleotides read TGCGCCAGCAGCTTGGTACAGGGGGACACTGAAGCTTTCTTT.

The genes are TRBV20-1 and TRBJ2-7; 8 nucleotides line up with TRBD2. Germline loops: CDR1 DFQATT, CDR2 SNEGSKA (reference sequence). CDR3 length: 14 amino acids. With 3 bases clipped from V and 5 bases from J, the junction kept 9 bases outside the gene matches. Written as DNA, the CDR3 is TGCAGTGCTAGGGTCGGCGGGAGGTGGGACGAGCAGTACTTC. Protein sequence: CSARVGGRWDEQYF.

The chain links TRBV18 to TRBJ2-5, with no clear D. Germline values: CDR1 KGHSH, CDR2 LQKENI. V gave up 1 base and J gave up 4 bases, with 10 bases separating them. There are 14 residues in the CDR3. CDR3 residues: CASSPRQLLETQYF. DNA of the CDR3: TGTGCCAGCTCACCACGGCAGCTCTTAGAGACCCAGTACTTC.

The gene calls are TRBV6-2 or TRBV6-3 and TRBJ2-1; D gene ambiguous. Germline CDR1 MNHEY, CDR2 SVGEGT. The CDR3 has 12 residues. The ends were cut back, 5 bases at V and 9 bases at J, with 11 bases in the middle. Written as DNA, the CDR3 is TGTGCCAGCAGTCCTCATTTTGGTGAGCAGTTCTTC. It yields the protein CASSPHFGEQFF.

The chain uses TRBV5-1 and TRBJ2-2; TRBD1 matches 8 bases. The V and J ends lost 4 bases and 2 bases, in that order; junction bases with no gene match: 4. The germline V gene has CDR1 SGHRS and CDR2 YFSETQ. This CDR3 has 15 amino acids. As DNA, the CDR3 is TGCGCCAGCAGCGTGGGACAGGCCAACACCGGGGAGCTGTTTTTT. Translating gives CASSVGQANTGELFF.

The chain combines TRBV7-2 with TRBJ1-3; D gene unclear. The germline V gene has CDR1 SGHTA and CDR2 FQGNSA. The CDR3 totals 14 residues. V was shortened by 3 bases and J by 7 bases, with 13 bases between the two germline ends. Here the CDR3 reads CASSFQTLGNTIYF. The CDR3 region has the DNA TGTGCCAGCAGCTTTCAAACACTGGGCAACACCATATATTTT.

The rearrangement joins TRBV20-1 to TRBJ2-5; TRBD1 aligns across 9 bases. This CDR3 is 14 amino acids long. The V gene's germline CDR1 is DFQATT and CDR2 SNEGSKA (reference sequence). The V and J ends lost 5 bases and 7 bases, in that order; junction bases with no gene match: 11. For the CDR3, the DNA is TGCAGTGCTGCCGGGACAGGGCTTTCAGGGACCCAGTACTTC. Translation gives CSAAGTGLSGTQYF.

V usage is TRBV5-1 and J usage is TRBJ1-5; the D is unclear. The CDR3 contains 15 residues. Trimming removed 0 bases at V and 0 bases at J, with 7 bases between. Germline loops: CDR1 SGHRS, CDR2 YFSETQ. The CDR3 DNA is TGCGCCAGCAGCTTGGAGGGTTATAGCAATCAGCCCCAGCATTTT. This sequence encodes CASSLEGYSNQPQHF.

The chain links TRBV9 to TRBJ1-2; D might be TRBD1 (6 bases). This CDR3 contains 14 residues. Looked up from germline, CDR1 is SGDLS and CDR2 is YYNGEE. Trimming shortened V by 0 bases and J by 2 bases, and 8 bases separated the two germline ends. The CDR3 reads CASSVGDKNYGYTF. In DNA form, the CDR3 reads TGTGCCAGCAGCGTAGGGGACAAGAACTATGGCTACACCTTC. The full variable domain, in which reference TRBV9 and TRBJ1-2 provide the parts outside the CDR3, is DSGVTQTPKHLITATGQRVTLRCSPRSGDLSVYWYQQSLDQGLQFLIQYYNGEERAKGNILERFSAQQFPDLHSELNLSSLELGDSALYFCASSVGDKNYGYTFGSGTRLTVV.